A single sample is the source of the 10 T cell receptor beta chains below, sequenced in a study of T-cell reconstitution after alpha-beta-depleted transplantation in children. During its preparation, the TCRbeta library received unique molecular identifiers. MiXCR was run by TCRdb on the PCR reads, yielding one entry per CDR3 protein. The sample includes 500,000 to 600,000 distinct CDR3 sequences, approximately 20% seen only once; the top ten take 3.3%. The specimen was PBMCs from the stem cell graft donor, collected from the stem cell graft. The receptors originated from a human donor who donated a stem cell graft to a child with acute lymphoblastic leukemia.

The J gene is TRBJ2-7, the V gene TRBV4-1, with no clear D. V was shortened by 5 bases and J by 2 bases, with 16 bases between the two germline ends. The CDR3 runs to 15 residues. Germline loops: CDR1 MGHRA, CDR2 YSYEKL. The CDR3 nucleotides are TGCGCCAGCAGCTTTACCGGGTCCAACACCTACGAGCAGTACTTC. As protein: CASSFTGSNTYEQYF.

This clonotype occurred once. The J gene is TRBJ1-1, the V gene TRBV5-1; D ambiguous. V was trimmed by 7 bases and J by 6 bases, leaving 16 bases between them. Germline CDR1 is SGHRS and CDR2 is YFSETQ. The CDR3 consists of 13 residues. Written as DNA, the CDR3 is TGCGCCAGCCGGGTGGCGCAATTGGCTGAAGCTTTCTTT. Protein product: CASRVAQLAEAFF.

The chain links TRBV12-3 or TRBV12-4 to TRBJ1-5; D is ambiguous. The CDR3 loop spans 15 amino acids. V was trimmed by 1 base and J by 3 bases, leaving 10 bases between them. CDR3 DNA sequence: TGTGCCAGCAGTTTAGGGCGGCAGATCAATCAGCCCCAGCATTTT. Protein product: CASSLGRQINQPQHF.

The chain recombines TRBV19 with TRBJ1-2; no firm D call. Germline V lookup: CDR1 LNHDA, CDR2 SQIVND (reference sequence). V gave up 1 base and J gave up 4 bases, with 13 bases separating them. CDR3 size: 15 residues. This CDR3 reads CASSIVSPASYGYTF. The CDR3 DNA is TGTGCCAGTAGTATAGTTTCTCCTGCCTCCTATGGCTACACCTTC.

This clonotype has a handful of counts. The chain joins TRBV11-2 to TRBJ1-1; TRBD1 aligns across 11 bases. The CDR3 is made up of 16 amino acids. CDR1 is SGHAT, CDR2 FQNNGV, per germline. The V gene end was trimmed by 5 bases and the J gene end by 8 bases; junction bases not matched to a gene: 13. The CDR3 bases are TGTGCCAGCAGCCAAATTACCGGTGGGACAGGGGGGGAAGCTTTCTTT. The encoded protein is CASSQITGGTGGEAFF. The whole variable domain, remainder taken from reference TRBV11-2 and TRBJ1-1, is EAGVAQSPRYKIIEKRQSVAFWCNPISGHATLYWYQQILGQGPKLLIQFQNNGVVDDSQLPKDRFSAERLKGVDSTLKIQPAKLEDSAVYLCASSQITGGTGGEAFFGQGTRLTVV.

This rearrangement joins TRBV19 to TRBJ2-7; 7 bases are a match to TRBD2. This CDR3 has 14 amino acids. The V and J ends lost 5 bases and 4 bases, in that order; junction bases with no gene match: 8. The germline V gene encodes CDR1 LNHDA and CDR2 SQIVND (reference sequence). CDR3 sequence reads: CASSAGVYPYEQYF. For the CDR3, the DNA is TGTGCCAGTAGTGCGGGAGTATACCCTTACGAGCAGTACTTC.

This clonotype was found a few times. This chain connects TRBV5-1 to TRBJ2-1, with 7 positions matching TRBD1. The CDR3 totals 14 residues. With V trimmed by 0 bases and J by 5 bases, 2 bases remained unmatched. Germline V lookup: CDR1 SGHRS, CDR2 YFSETQ. As DNA, the CDR3 is TGCGCCAGCAGCTTGGGGGACAGAGACAATGAGCAGTTCTTC. This sequence encodes CASSLGDRDNEQFF.

The chain uses TRBV5-1 and TRBJ2-2, with no clear D. The CDR3 extends over 16 amino acids. V gave up 0 bases and J gave up 0 bases, with 9 bases separating them. The germline CDR1 and CDR2 sequences are SGHRS and YFSETQ. Here the CDR3 DNA reads TGCGCCAGCAGCTTGGGGGTAGCCTCGAACACCGGGGAGCTGTTTTTT. Protein sequence: CASSLGVASNTGELFF.

There are many counts of this clonotype. The chain combines TRBV7-2 with TRBJ2-5, with 8 bases matching TRBD2. J was trimmed by 2 bases and V by 5 bases; bases with no gene match: 16. The germline V gene has CDR1 SGHTA and CDR2 FQGNSA. This CDR3 is 18 amino acids long. The CDR3 region has the DNA TGTGCCAGCAGCCCCCTACCGGGACTAGATCTGGAACAAGAGACCCAGTACTTC. Translation: CASSPLPGLDLEQETQYF.

Only a few counts were recorded for this clonotype. The junction and the germline gene differ at one end; a read error may be behind it. The rearrangement joins TRBV18 to TRBJ1-3; D is uncertain. Germline V gene lookup returns CDR1 KGHSH and CDR2 LQKENI. This CDR3 has 14 residues. The CDR3 loop reads CASSPVDSGNTMYF. For the CDR3, the DNA is TGTGCCAGCTCCCCAGTAGACTCTGGAAACACCATGTATTTT. The complete variable domain, with remaining parts taken from reference TRBV18 and TRBJ1-3, reads NAGVMQNPRHLVRRRGQEARLRCSPMKGHSHVYWYRQLPEEGLKFMVYLQKENIIDESGMPKERFSAEFPKEGPSILRIQQVVRGDSAAYFCASSPVDSGNTMYFGEGSWLTVV.